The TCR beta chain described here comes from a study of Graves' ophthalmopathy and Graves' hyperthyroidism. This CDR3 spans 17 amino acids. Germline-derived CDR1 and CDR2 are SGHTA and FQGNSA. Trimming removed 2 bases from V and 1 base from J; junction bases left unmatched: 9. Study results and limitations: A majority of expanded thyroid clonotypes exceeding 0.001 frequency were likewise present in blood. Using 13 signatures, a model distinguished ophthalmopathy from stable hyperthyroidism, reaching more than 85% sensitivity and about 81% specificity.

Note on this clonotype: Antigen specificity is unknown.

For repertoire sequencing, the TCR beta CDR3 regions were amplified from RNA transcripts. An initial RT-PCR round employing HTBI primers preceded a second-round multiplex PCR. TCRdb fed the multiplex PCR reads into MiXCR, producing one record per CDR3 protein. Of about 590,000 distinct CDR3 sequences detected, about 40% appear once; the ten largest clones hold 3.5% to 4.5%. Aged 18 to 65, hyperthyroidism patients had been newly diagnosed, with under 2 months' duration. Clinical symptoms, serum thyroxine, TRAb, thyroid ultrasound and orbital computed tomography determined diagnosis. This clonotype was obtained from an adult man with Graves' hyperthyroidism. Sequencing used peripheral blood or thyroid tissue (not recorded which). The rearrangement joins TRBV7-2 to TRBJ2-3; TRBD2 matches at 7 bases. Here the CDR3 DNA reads TGTGCCAGCAGCTTATCGTGGCGGCTAGCGGGCACAGATACGCAGTATTTT. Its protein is CASSLSWRLAGTDTQYF.